The present T cell receptor (beta chain) was sequenced within a study of T cell responses to AZD1222 COVID-19 vaccine. Study observations and caveats: White British ancestry dominated among donors, who included more females, and clonal diversity was possibly underestimated. Baseline seropositivity occurred in only 5 or 6 AZD1222 recipients.

With respect to this clone: The antigen is unknown.

The table came from immunoSEQ multiplex PCR; TCRdb's copy has only in-frame clones and leaves some out. This table has 200,000 to 250,000 clones, approximately 94% appearing once. The V gene's germline CDR1 is LGHNA and CDR2 YSLEER. Trimming shortened V by 3 bases and J by 0 bases, and 8 bases separated the two germline ends. CDR3 length equals 14 residues. Sequences were derived from peripheral blood, sampled on day 0 of MenACWY control vaccination. The genes are TRBV4-3 and TRBJ1-2; D unclear. The receptor comes from an adult in good health. As DNA, the CDR3 is TGCGCCAGCAGCCAGTACTCTTCTAACTATGGCTACACCTTC. Translating it yields CASSQYSSNYGYTF.